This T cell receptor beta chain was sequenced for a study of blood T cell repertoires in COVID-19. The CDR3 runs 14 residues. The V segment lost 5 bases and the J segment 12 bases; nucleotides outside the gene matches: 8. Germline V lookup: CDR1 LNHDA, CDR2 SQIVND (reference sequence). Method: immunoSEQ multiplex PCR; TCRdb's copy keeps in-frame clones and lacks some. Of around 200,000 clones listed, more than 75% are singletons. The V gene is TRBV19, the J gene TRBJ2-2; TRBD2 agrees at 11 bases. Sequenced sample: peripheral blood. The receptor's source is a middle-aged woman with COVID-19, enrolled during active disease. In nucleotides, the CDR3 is TGTGCCAGTAGTGTGGGACTAGCGGAAAAGAAGCTGTTTTTT. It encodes CASSVGLAEKKLFF.